One and the same sample provided the 29 T cell receptor beta chains below, sequenced in a study of blood T cell repertoires in COVID-19. Repertoires were generated with immunoSEQ multiplex PCR, while TCRdb's copy carries only in-frame clones and drops some. The data hold more than 90,000 clones, with around 79% observed a single time. The sequenced sample was peripheral blood. These receptors were obtained from a man in his forties or fifties with acute or convalescent COVID-19.

V and J are TRBV5-1 and TRBJ2-7; the match to TRBD1 covers 9 bases. J gave up 2 bases and V 3 bases, and 6 bases lay outside the gene matches. Germline lookup yields CDR1 SGHRS and CDR2 YFSETQ. This CDR3 comprises 15 residues. The DNA of the CDR3 is TGCGCCAGCAGCTACTGGACAGGGGCGCCCTACGAGCAGTACTTC. This codes for CASSYWTGAPYEQYF.

This clone was seen once. The V gene is TRBV5-1, the J gene TRBJ1-1; D gene uncertain. The CDR3 loop spans 13 amino acids. Germline CDR1 SGHRS, CDR2 YFSETQ. V was shortened by 1 base and J by 1 base, with 5 bases between the two germline ends. As DNA, the CDR3 is TGCGCCAGCAGCTTGCGAGAGAACACTGAAGCTTTCTTT. It specifies CASSLRENTEAFF.

This clone occurred once. J is TRBJ1-3 and V is TRBV3-1 (or the pseudogene TRBV3-2); 9 bases align to TRBD1. The CDR3 extends over 15 amino acids. Germline lookup yields CDR1 LGHDT and CDR2 YNNKEL (reference sequence). Trimming removed 1 base from V and 4 bases from J; junction bases left unmatched: 2. The CDR3 DNA follows: TGTGCCAGCAGCCAAGGGACAGGGGCCGGAAACACCATATATTTT. Encoded protein: CASSQGTGAGNTIYF.

The genes are TRBV10-3 and TRBJ1-1; a possible D gene is TRBD1 (5 bases). The CDR3 has 12 residues. With 4 bases removed from V and 5 bases from J, the gap between germline ends came to 8 bases. Germline assignment: CDR1 ENHRY and CDR2 SYGVKD. CDR3 sequence (DNA): TGTGCCATCAGTGGACAGAGGACTGAAGCTTTCTTT. Translating gives CAISGQRTEAFF.

The chain employs TRBV28 and TRBJ2-4; D might be TRBD2 (6 bases). Trimming pared 4 bases from V and 0 bases from J, leaving 10 bases between. In germline, CDR1 is MDHEN, CDR2 SYDVKM. The CDR3 loop spans 15 amino acids. The CDR3 loop is CASSSPGLAKNIQYF. The CDR3 DNA reads TGTGCCAGCAGTTCCCCGGGACTAGCCAAAAACATTCAGTACTTC.

This clone was found a few times. The chain couples TRBV5-6 to TRBJ2-2; D perhaps matches TRBD1 (5 bases). The ends were cut back, 2 bases at V and 6 bases at J, with 8 bases in the middle. In germline, CDR1 is SGHDT, CDR2 YYEEEE. The length of the CDR3 is 13 residues. CDR3 sequence: CASSFVGAGELFF. CDR3 DNA sequence: TGTGCCAGCAGCTTTGTAGGGGCCGGGGAGCTGTTTTTT.

This clone has just one count. The V and J genes are TRBV2 and TRBJ1-4, with D perhaps TRBD1 (5 bases). From germline, CDR1 is SNHLY and CDR2 FYNNEI. CDR3 length equals 12 residues. V lost 4 bases and J 8 bases, leaving 8 bases between the germline ends. The CDR3 loop reads CASSAGREKLFF. CDR3 coding DNA: TGTGCCAGCAGTGCAGGGCGGGAAAAACTGTTTTTT.

J is TRBJ1-1 and V is TRBV27; D gene unclear. This CDR3 has 14 amino acids. In germline, CDR1 is MNHEY, CDR2 SMNVEV (reference sequence). V lost 1 base, J lost 6 bases, and 12 bases lay in between. The CDR3 DNA sequence: TGTGCCAGCAGTTTATTTGGGAGAATTTCTGAAGCTTTCTTT. It is translated as CASSLFGRISEAFF.

This clone was observed once. The gene calls are TRBV13 and TRBJ2-2; possible D gene TRBD2, 6 bases. CDR1 is PRHDT and CDR2 is FYEKMQ in the germline V gene (reference sequence). V was cut by 1 base and J by 0 bases, with 9 bases left in between. The CDR3 totals 16 residues. CDR3 nucleotides: TGTGCCAGCAGCTTAGTCGGGGGAGCGAACACCGGGGAGCTGTTTTTT. Its protein is CASSLVGGANTGELFF.

The rearrangement links TRBV5-1 to TRBJ2-7; D may be TRBD2 (6 bases). This CDR3 comprises 15 residues. Trimming stripped 4 bases from V and 6 bases from J, with 20 bases between. Germline V lookup: CDR1 SGHRS, CDR2 YFSETQ. The chain's CDR3 is CASSVDISGGGEQYF. CDR3 DNA sequence: TGCGCCAGCAGCGTGGACATCTCCGGGGGTGGCGAGCAGTACTTC.

As regards this clone: The DNA is left out, because the CDR3 cannot be placed on it with certainty; the CDR3 is given as TCRdb lists it. V gene TRBV5-1 combines with J gene TRBJ2-3; TRBD2, as called in the table, went unchecked against the DNA. The CDR3 sequence runs 13 residues, both termini included. Germline CDR1 is SGHRS and CDR2 is YFSETQ. The CDR3 sequence: CASSFGPGDTQYF.

This clone occurred once. The CDR3 here is CASRADGGSGNTIYF. The CDR3, as DNA: TGTGCCAGCAGAGCGGACGGGGGGTCTGGAAACACCATATATTTT. This chain uses TRBV6-5 with TRBJ1-3; D might be TRBD1 (5 bases). V was clipped by 6 bases and J by 1 base, with 13 bases between them. Germline V gene data show CDR1 as MNHEY and CDR2 as SVGAGI. CDR3 length equals 15 residues.

This rearrangement joins TRBV29-1 to TRBJ2-5, with D perhaps TRBD2 (5 bases). V lost 3 bases to trimming and J lost 4 bases, with 9 bases between them. The CDR3 totals 12 residues. The germline CDR1 and CDR2 sequences are SQVTM and ANQGSEA. The CDR3, as DNA: TGCAGCGTTGAGGCGGGCGGAGAGACCCAGTACTTC. Protein sequence: CSVEAGGETQYF. The whole variable domain, filled in from reference TRBV29-1 and TRBJ2-5, reads SAVISQKPSRDICQRGTSLTIQCQVDSQVTMMFWYRQQPGQSLTLIATANQGSEATYESGFVIDKFPISRPNLTFSTLTVSNMSPEDSSIYLCSVEAGGETQYFGPGTRLLVL.

This chain connects TRBV3-1 (or the pseudogene TRBV3-2) to TRBJ2-5; weak D call: TRBD1 (6 bases). V was shortened by 0 bases and J by 5 bases, with 7 bases between the two germline ends. Germline V CDR1 and CDR2: LGHDT, YNNKEL (reference sequence). The CDR3 spans 13 residues. CDR3 sequence (DNA): TGTGCCAGCAGCCAAGAGGGGGCCGAGACCCAGTACTTC. Translation: CASSQEGAETQYF.

The table lists this clone with a count of one. The chain has TRBV12-3 or TRBV12-4 and TRBJ1-1; D not resolved. The CDR3 is 12 amino acids. The V end was cut by 5 bases, the J end by 7 bases, with 11 bases between. The CDR3 DNA sequence: TGTGCCAGCAGTACGGGGTACAGTGAAGCTTTCTTT. This codes for CASSTGYSEAFF.

The chain couples TRBV19 to TRBJ2-7, with TRBD2 as a possible D gene (5 bases). V was pared by 3 bases and J by 4 bases, with 10 bases between. The CDR3 covers 13 residues. Per the germline V gene, CDR1 is LNHDA and CDR2 is SQIVND (reference sequence). CDR3 DNA sequence: TGTGCCAGTAGTATCGGGATATCGTACGAGCAGTACTTC. The encoded protein is CASSIGISYEQYF.

This clone was seen only once. This chain links TRBV4-1 with TRBJ2-7; a weak D match, TRBD1 (6 bases). Trimming left V 0 bases short and J 3 bases short, with 15 bases between. Germline-derived CDR1 and CDR2 are MGHRA and YSYEKL. There are 16 residues in the CDR3. CDR3 in DNA: TGCGCCAGCAGCCAAGATTCGGAACAGGGCAACTACGAGCAGTACTTC. Translated: CASSQDSEQGNYEQYF.

This chain uses TRBV28 with TRBJ2-2; D may be TRBD2 (7 bases). V was trimmed by 8 bases and J by 4 bases, leaving 20 bases between them. Germline V CDR1 and CDR2: MDHEN, SYDVKM. CDR3 length equals 16 residues. CDR3 in amino acids: CASAWRGRLSTGELFF. CDR3 nucleotides: TGTGCCAGCGCCTGGCGGGGGCGCTTGAGCACCGGGGAGCTGTTTTTT.

The chain joins TRBV5-8 to TRBJ1-6, with D perhaps matching TRBD1 (5 bases). V lost 3 bases, J lost 6 bases, and 7 bases lay in between. CDR3 length equals 13 residues. CDR1 is SGHTS, CDR2 YDEGEE, per germline. CDR3 in amino acids: CASSWGLNSPLHF. The CDR3 DNA reads TGTGCCAGCAGCTGGGGCCTTAATTCACCCCTCCACTTT.

The chain has TRBV30 and TRBJ2-5; 10 nucleotides agree with TRBD2. J lost 2 bases, V lost 2 bases, and 8 bases had no gene match. The germline CDR1 and CDR2 sequences are GTSNPN and SVGIG (reference sequence). This CDR3 spans 16 amino acids. The CDR3 spells CAWSIPWTSGQETQYF. The CDR3, as DNA: TGTGCCTGGAGTATCCCGTGGACTAGCGGACAAGAGACCCAGTACTTC.

This clone was detected once. The chain is built from TRBV6-5 and TRBJ1-2; weak D call: TRBD1 (5 bases). Trimming took off 0 bases at V and 5 bases at J, with 13 bases between the two ends. Germline CDR1 MNHEY, CDR2 SVGAGI. The CDR3 has 15 amino acids. CDR3 amino acids: CASSYSGTDLYGYTF. As DNA, the CDR3 is TGTGCCAGCAGTTACTCGGGGACTGATCTTTATGGCTACACCTTC.

V usage is TRBV7-2 and J usage is TRBJ1-5; perhaps TRBD1 as D (6 bases). The CDR3 spans 15 residues. The V gene's germline CDR1 is SGHTA and CDR2 FQGNSA. Trimming cost V 1 base and J 15 bases, with 22 bases left between them. The chain's CDR3 is CASSLGGGMLSSVHF. The CDR3 DNA sequence: TGTGCCAGCAGCTTAGGGGGGGGCATGCTTTCGTCTGTGCATTTT.

In DNA form, the CDR3 reads TGCGCCAGCAGCCAAGATTATGAACAGGGAAACTACGAGCAGTACTTC. This translates into CASSQDYEQGNYEQYF. This chain uses TRBV4-1 with TRBJ2-7; the D gene is possibly TRBD1 (6 bases). Germline V gene sequence: CDR1 MGHRA, CDR2 YSYEKL. V gave up 0 bases and J gave up 3 bases, with 15 bases separating them. The CDR3 is made up of 16 amino acids.

This sequence joins TRBV21-1 and TRBJ1-2; the tabulated D call, TRBD1, remains unverified against the DNA. TRBV21-1 counts as a pseudogene. The CDR3 has 19 residues. CDR3 DNA sequence: TGTGCCAGCAGCAAAGCGTTAGGGACAGAGCCCTTTTTTCGCTATGGCTACACCTTC. As protein: CASSKALGTEPFFRYGYTF.

The chain uses TRBV4-2 and TRBJ2-7, with 13 bases lining up with TRBD2. This CDR3 has 15 residues. With V trimmed by 1 base and J by 6 bases, 3 bases remained unmatched. Looked up from germline, CDR1 is LGHNA and CDR2 is YNFKEQ. In nucleotides, the CDR3 is TGTGCCAGCAGCCAAGGGACTAGCGGGAGTCCCGAGCAGTACTTC. It specifies CASSQGTSGSPEQYF.

The chain recombines TRBV10-1 with TRBJ1-3; 7 positions match TRBD1. This CDR3 contains 15 residues. Germline V gives CDR1 WNHNN, CDR2 SYGVQD (reference sequence). Trimming removed 0 bases from V and 3 bases from J; junction bases left unmatched: 2. CDR3 sequence: CASSESGDSGNTIYF. As DNA, the CDR3 is TGCGCCAGCAGTGAGTCGGGGGACAGTGGAAACACCATATATTTT.

Only one count was recorded for this clone. In DNA, the CDR3 is TGTGCCAGTAGTATAGAGTGGGGGCTCACCGGGGAGCTGTTTTTT. Its protein product is CASSIEWGLTGELFF. This chain joins TRBV19 and TRBJ2-2; the D gene is possibly TRBD1 (6 bases). The length of the CDR3 is 15 residues. The germline V gene has CDR1 LNHDA and CDR2 SQIVND (reference sequence). V was cut by 0 bases and J by 4 bases, with 9 bases left in between.

The chain joins TRBV4-2 to TRBJ1-2, with a possible D match to TRBD1 (6 bases). Germline CDR1 and CDR2: LGHNA and YNFKEQ. The length of the CDR3 is 12 residues. V was pared by 3 bases and J by 6 bases, with 8 bases between. CDR3: CASSHNRDGYTF. For the CDR3, the DNA is TGTGCCAGCAGCCATAACAGGGATGGCTACACCTTC.

The rearrangement joins TRBV7-9 to TRBJ1-3; no clear D. V gave up 5 bases and J gave up 0 bases, with 8 bases separating them. Germline values: CDR1 SEHNR, CDR2 FQNEAQ (reference sequence). The CDR3 has 14 residues. As DNA, the CDR3 is TGTGCCAGCAGCAACTTAGACTCTGGAAACACCATATATTTT. Protein: CASSNLDSGNTIYF.